These T cell receptor beta chains were read from a single sample in a study of shared clonotypes between healthy human individuals. The data were produced by immunoSEQ multiplex PCR, yet TCRdb's version contains in-frame clones alone and is incomplete. The sample has approximately 980,000 clones, over 75% seen once. Sequencing was performed on memory CD4+ T cells sorted from blood. These receptors came from a young man in good health. Each CDR3 is given with its conserved first and last residue. The order of the fields is clone size, D gene, V gene, J gene, CDR3 protein, CDR3 DNA. A D gene is named only where the DNA matches it firmly. A row's size may be missing; if present it is once, few, many or a size class.

>-|-|TRBV28|TRBJ2-5
CASSLPWAGWGETQYF
TGTGCCAGCAGTTTACCCTGGGCGGGGTGGGGAGAGACCCAGTACTTC
>-|TRBD1|TRBV7-2|TRBJ2-1
CASSLDRGVGEQFF
TGTGCCAGCAGCTTGGACAGGGGGGTAGGGGAGCAGTTCTTC
>-|-|TRBV11-3|TRBJ2-1
CASSLDRGSYNEQFF
TGTGCCAGCAGCTTAGATCGGGGTTCCTACAATGAGCAGTTCTTC
>many|-|TRBV7-2|TRBJ1-1
CASSYRIQTEAFF
TGTGCCAGCAGCTACCGAATCCAGACTGAAGCTTTCTTT
>-|-|TRBV28|TRBJ2-1
CASKWGNEQFF
TGTGCCAGCAAATGGGGGAATGAGCAGTTCTTC
>-|-|TRBV5-1|TRBJ2-5
CASSSGQGGLETQYF
TGCGCCAGCAGCTCGGGGCAGGGAGGTCTCGAGACCCAGTACTTC
>many|-|TRBV10-3|TRBJ2-6
CAIRGAPGANVLTF
TGTGCCATCAGGGGTGCCCCTGGGGCCAACGTCCTGACTTTC
>-|TRBD1|TRBV6-1|TRBJ2-7
CASSHPDRAGEQYF
TGTGCCAGCAGCCACCCGGACAGGGCGGGCGAGCAGTACTTC
>-|-|TRBV2|TRBJ1-6
CASSSAGTKNSPLHF
TGTGCCAGCAGCTCTGCCGGGACGAAAAATTCACCCCTCCACTTT
>once|-|TRBV6-6|TRBJ2-2
CASSEQGRGELFF
TGTGCCAGCAGCGAACAGGGTAGGGGGGAGCTGTTTTTT
>-|-|TRBV5-1|TRBJ2-4
CASSLTSRGENIQYF
TGCGCCAGCAGCCTAACCTCGAGGGGAGAAAACATTCAGTACTTC
>-|-|TRBV2|TRBJ2-3
CASSEGTWTGTQYF
TGTGCCAGCAGTGAGGGGACATGGACGGGTACGCAGTATTTT
>-|-|TRBV7-9|TRBJ2-5
CASSLAHGGKYF
TGTGCCAGCAGCTTAGCCCACGGCGGAAAGTACTTC
>many|-|TRBV21-1|TRBJ2-3
CASSMHYSTDTQYF
TGTGCCAGCAGCATGCACTATAGCACAGATACGCAGTATTTT
>many|TRBD2|TRBV4-2|TRBJ2-3
CASSPTSGGDTDTQYF
TGTGCCAGCAGCCCAACTAGCGGGGGGGACACAGATACGCAGTATTTT
>-|-|TRBV27|TRBJ2-1
CASSPRPGLRQYGNEQFF
TGTGCCAGCAGCCCCCGACCGGGACTGCGTCAGTATGGAAATGAGCAGTTCTTC
>-|TRBD2|TRBV4-1|TRBJ2-3
CASSLLAGRNTDTQYF
TGCGCCAGCAGCCTACTAGCGGGGAGGAACACAGATACGCAGTATTTT
>-|-|TRBV30|TRBJ1-3
CAWSFVSSGNTIYF
TGTGCCTGGAGTTTTGTGAGCTCTGGAAACACCATATATTTT
>-|-|TRBV5-1|TRBJ2-2
CASRGGGRSSNTGELFF
TGCGCCAGCAGAGGCGGGGGCCGCAGTTCGAACACCGGGGAGCTGTTTTTT
>once|-|TRBV6-4|TRBJ1-1
CASSDSGATEAFF
TGTGCCAGCAGTGACTCAGGGGCTACTGAAGCTTTCTTT
>-|TRBD2|TRBV27|TRBJ2-5
CASSSRLAGLETQYF
TGTGCCAGCAGTTCACGACTAGCGGGACTGGAGACCCAGTACTTC
>once|-|TRBV30|TRBJ1-3
CAWSTVGSLGNTIYF
TGTGCCTGGAGTACCGTCGGTAGCCTTGGAAACACCATATATTTT
>-|-|TRBV19|TRBJ1-1
CASRELRSFGTEAFF
TGTGCCAGTAGGGAATTGAGAAGCTTTGGCACTGAAGCTTTCTTT
>-|-|TRBV7-2|TRBJ1-1
CASSLPEGRQNTEAFF
TGTGCCAGCAGCTTGCCCGAGGGACGGCAGAACACTGAAGCTTTCTTT
>-|-|TRBV5-1|TRBJ1-1
CASSPGLELNTEAFF
TGCGCCAGCAGCCCTGGACTGGAGTTGAACACTGAAGCTTTCTTT
>-|-|TRBV28|TRBJ1-2
CASSPNGGDYGYTF
TGTGCCAGCAGTCCCAATGGGGGGGACTATGGCTACACCTTC
>-|-|TRBV5-8|TRBJ2-7
CASSSGRRGTYEQYF
TGTGCCAGCAGCTCCGGGAGACGGGGGACCTACGAGCAGTACTTC
>-|-|TRBV7-2|TRBJ1-1
CASSLASGARGEAFF
TGTGCCAGCAGCTTAGCGAGCGGTGCACGCGGTGAAGCTTTCTTT
>once|-|TRBV19|TRBJ2-2
CATLPQAGNTGELFF
TGTGCCACCCTCCCACAGGCCGGCAACACCGGGGAGCTGTTTTTT
>-|-|TRBV18|TRBJ1-1
CASSGTVNTEAFF
TGTGCCAGCTCCGGGACGGTGAACACTGAAGCTTTCTTT
>-|TRBD1|TRBV27|TRBJ2-4
CASSLSGQAKNIQYF
TGTGCCAGCAGTTTATCGGGACAGGCCAAAAACATTCAGTACTTC
>-|-|TRBV28|TRBJ2-1
CASTLGTRGVEQFF
TGTGCCAGCACCTTAGGTACTAGAGGGGTTGAGCAGTTCTTC
>-|TRBD1|TRBV18|TRBJ1-6
CASSSIQGADNSPLHF
TGTGCCAGCTCATCGATACAGGGGGCTGATAATTCACCCCTCCACTTT